One and the same sample provided the 22 T cell receptor beta chains below, sequenced in a study of blood T cell repertoires in COVID-19. The assay was immunoSEQ multiplex PCR, and TCRdb's table has in-frame clones only and misses some. The data contain 110,000 or so clones, about 85% of them seen just once; the ten biggest clones take up about 13%. Material: peripheral blood. The origin of the receptors is a human donor in a cohort sampled during active COVID-19.

This clone occurred a few times. The chain carries TRBV24-1 and TRBJ1-2, with TRBD1 as a possible D gene (6 bases). Per germline, CDR1 KGHDR and CDR2 SFDVKD. The CDR3 is 14 residues long. V dropped 2 bases and J dropped 8 bases, with 14 bases sitting between them. The CDR3 sequence: CATSDSYRVKGYTF. CDR3 sequence (DNA): TGTGCCACCAGTGATTCATACAGGGTGAAAGGCTACACCTTC.

This clone was detected a few times. The chain has TRBV6-1 and TRBJ1-5; the D gene is possibly TRBD1 (5 bases). The CDR3 covers 15 residues. Germline V gives CDR1 MNHNS, CDR2 SASEGT. Trimming took off 0 bases at V and 7 bases at J, with 13 bases between the two ends. The DNA for the CDR3 is TGTGCCAGCAGTGAAGCGGGTACAGGTATACAGCCCCAGCATTTT. Translation: CASSEAGTGIQPQHF.

The genes are TRBV6-1 and TRBJ2-1, with 11 bases matching TRBD2. Germline CDR1 MNHNS, CDR2 SASEGT. With V trimmed by 4 bases and J by 10 bases, 12 bases remained unmatched. The CDR3 runs 16 residues. The CDR3 protein is CASSVELAGVSQEQFF. The CDR3 nucleotides are TGTGCCAGCAGTGTAGAACTAGCGGGGGTATCCCAAGAGCAGTTCTTC.

V usage is TRBV6-5 and J usage is TRBJ1-6; 8 bases fit TRBD1. The CDR3 runs 15 residues. V trimming: 5 bases; J trimming: 9 bases; junction bases outside the gene matches: 9. Germline CDR1 reads MNHEY; CDR2 reads SVGAGI. CDR3 nucleotide sequence: TGTGCCAGCAGTCTTAGAGGACAGGGCGGTTCACCCCTCCACTTT. Translated: CASSLRGQGGSPLHF.

The rearrangement joins TRBV6-6 to TRBJ2-7, with 10 bases identical to TRBD1. The length of the CDR3 is 15 residues. After removal of 6 bases from V and 0 bases from J, the junction contained 5 bases not matched to a gene. Germline loops: CDR1 MNHNY, CDR2 SVGAGI (reference sequence). The CDR3 DNA reads TGTGCCAGCAGCAGACAGGGGGCAAGCTCCTACGAGCAGTACTTC. As protein: CASSRQGASSYEQYF.

The genes are TRBV19 and TRBJ1-5; a weak D match, TRBD1 (5 bases). The CDR3 is made up of 16 amino acids. The germline V gene has CDR1 LNHDA and CDR2 SQIVND (reference sequence). Between the trimmed V and J ends, which lost 7 bases and 1 base, there was a span of 17 bases. CDR3 nucleotides: TGTGCCAGTACGTTGGCAGGGCGAGCGAGCAATCAGCCCCAGCATTTT. This codes for CASTLAGRASNQPQHF.

J is TRBJ1-4 and V is TRBV7-9; perhaps TRBD1 as D (5 bases). The CDR3 has 14 amino acids. CDR1 and CDR2 (germline): SEHNR, FQNEAQ (reference sequence). With 5 bases removed from V and 4 bases from J, the gap between germline ends came to 11 bases. CDR3 sequence: CASSRGGINEKLFF. The CDR3 DNA follows: TGTGCCAGCAGCCGCGGGGGGATTAATGAAAAACTGTTTTTT.

Note on this clone: One end of the junction fails to match germline, which may point to a read error. This chain connects TRBV7-2 to TRBJ2-7; maybe TRBD2 (5 bases). Germline lookup yields CDR1 SGHTA and CDR2 FQGNSA. The CDR3 sequence is 14 residues long. The CDR3 coding sequence is TGTGCCAGCAGCTCGGTCCCGGACTCCCACGAGCAGTACTTC. Translating gives CASSSVPDSHEQYF.

The V and J genes are TRBV4-1 and TRBJ1-1, with TRBD1 as a possible D gene (6 bases). This CDR3 has 14 amino acids. The germline gives CDR1 MGHRA, CDR2 YSYEKL. The ends were cut back, 1 base at V and 4 bases at J, with 10 bases in the middle. For the CDR3, the DNA is TGCGCCAGCAGCCAAGTACAGGGAAGCACTGAAGCTTTCTTT. Translating gives CASSQVQGSTEAFF.

The gene calls are TRBV7-8 and TRBJ2-2; 9 positions match TRBD2. Germline-derived CDR1 and CDR2 are SGHVS and FQNEAQ. The CDR3 is 17 residues long. V gave up 5 bases and J gave up 7 bases; unmatched junction bases: 14. This chain's CDR3 is CASSPLAGGLVVGELFF. CDR3 DNA sequence: TGTGCCAGCAGCCCTCTGGCGGGGGGGCTGGTTGTCGGGGAGCTGTTTTTT.

This clone was recorded only once. The chain is built from TRBV6-5 and TRBJ1-1; D uncertain. V lost 8 bases and J 11 bases, leaving 15 bases between the germline ends. The germline V gene encodes CDR1 MNHEY and CDR2 SVGAGI. CDR3 length equals 11 residues. In nucleotides, the CDR3 is TGTGCCAGCCGTAAGGCGACTCAGGCTTTCTTT. It yields the protein CASRKATQAFF.

V usage is TRBV5-4 and J usage is TRBJ1-5, with D hard to call. The germline gives CDR1 SGHNT, CDR2 YYREEE (reference sequence). The CDR3 spans 15 residues. Trimming took 4 bases from V and 0 from J, leaving 11 bases between them. The CDR3 loop reads CASSPNPNSNQPQHF. As DNA, the CDR3 is TGTGCCAGCAGCCCCAACCCTAATAGCAATCAGCCCCAGCATTTT.

This clone was counted only a few times. The V gene is TRBV6-6, the J gene TRBJ1-6, with D possibly matching TRBD1 (6 bases). V lost 6 bases and J lost 14, with 23 bases in between. This CDR3 has 15 amino acids. The germline CDR1 and CDR2 sequences are MNHNY and SVGAGI (reference sequence). This CDR3 is CASSLYIRDNESLHF. In nucleotides, the CDR3 is TGTGCCAGCAGCCTTTACATACGGGACAACGAATCCCTCCACTTT.

The chain joins TRBV5-1 to TRBJ2-1; 10 nucleotides match TRBD2. Trimming at V came to 4 bases and at J to 8 bases, leaving 3 bases not matched to a gene. The CDR3 is 13 residues long. Germline V gene lookup returns CDR1 SGHRS and CDR2 YFSETQ. This chain's CDR3 is CASSPGTSDEQFF. CDR3 nucleotides: TGCGCCAGCAGCCCCGGGACTAGCGATGAGCAGTTCTTC.

The chain couples TRBV5-1 to TRBJ2-3, with 9 bases identical to TRBD1. This CDR3 has 14 residues. Germline-derived CDR1 and CDR2 are SGHRS and YFSETQ. With 1 base clipped from V and 10 bases from J, the junction kept 7 bases outside the gene matches. The CDR3 DNA is TGCGCCAGCAGCTTGAGGGGACAGGGAGAGGCGCAGTATTTT. It codes for CASSLRGQGEAQYF.

This chain connects TRBV5-1 to TRBJ2-3; the D gene is possibly TRBD2 (6 bases). The CDR3 contains 16 residues. Trimming stripped 4 bases from V and 2 bases from J, with 17 bases between. From germline, CDR1 is SGHRS and CDR2 YFSETQ. CDR3 protein: CASSLGTGVTTDTQYF. The DNA of the CDR3 is TGCGCCAGCAGCCTCGGTACGGGGGTAACCACAGATACGCAGTATTTT.

The rearrangement joins TRBV18 to TRBJ2-2; D uncertain. This CDR3 spans 14 amino acids. Germline V CDR1 and CDR2: KGHSH, LQKENI. V shed 3 bases and J shed 3 bases, with 8 bases lying between them. CDR3 sequence (DNA): TGTGCCAGCTCACCCAGGATATACACCGGGGAGCTGTTTTTT. Its translation is CASSPRIYTGELFF.

Worth noting for this clone: It is unclear where the CDR3 begins or ends on the DNA, so no DNA is shown, and the CDR3 is as TCRdb lists it. The rearrangement uses TRBV7-2 and TRBJ1-5; TRBD1, the table's D call, was not compared with the DNA. The germline V gene has CDR1 SGHTA and CDR2 FQGNSA. The CDR3 sequence runs 18 residues, both termini included. CDR3 region: CASSFGPGQGQSNQPQHF.

The V call is TRBV15, the J call TRBJ2-1; 10 bases align to TRBD2. This CDR3 has 16 amino acids. V lost 3 bases and J lost 5; bases outside the gene matches: 7. Germline CDR1 is LNHNV and CDR2 is YYDKDF (reference sequence). The CDR3 bases are TGTGCCACCAGCAGGGGTGGACTAGCGGCAGACAATGAGCAGTTCTTC. Amino acid sequence: CATSRGGLAADNEQFF. Full variable domain (missing parts from reference TRBV15 and TRBJ2-1): DAMVIQNPRYQVTQFGKPVTLSCSQTLNHNVMYWYQQKSSQAPKLLFHYYDKDFNNEADTPDNFQSRRPNTSFCFLDIRSPGLGDTAMYLCATSRGGLAADNEQFFGPGTRLTVL.

The sample holds one count of this clone. The rearrangement uses TRBV5-1 and TRBJ1-1; D is unclear. This CDR3 has 16 residues. V lost 8 bases and J lost 4, with 24 bases in between. Per germline, CDR1 SGHRS and CDR2 YFSETQ. The CDR3 loop reads CASNPGYRAGITEAFF. DNA for the CDR3: TGCGCCAGTAACCCGGGATACCGGGCAGGTATCACTGAAGCTTTCTTT.

The rearrangement uses TRBV14 and TRBJ1-1; D not resolved. This CDR3 has 15 residues. Germline V CDR1 and CDR2: SGHDN, FVKESK. Trimming cost V 5 bases and J 5 bases, with 18 bases left between them. DNA of the CDR3: TGTGCCAGCAGCTTCGCCCGGCCCTCGAGGACTGAAGCTTTCTTT. Protein sequence: CASSFARPSRTEAFF.

V and J are TRBV6-6 and TRBJ2-3; the D gene is possibly TRBD2 (5 bases). Germline CDR1 MNHNY, CDR2 SVGAGI (reference sequence). There are 15 residues in the CDR3. V gave up 4 bases and J gave up 3 bases, with 14 bases separating them. This chain's CDR3 is CASSLYGVRTDTQYF. In DNA, the CDR3 is TGTGCCAGCAGTTTGTACGGGGTCCGGACAGATACGCAGTATTTT.